A selection of T cell receptor beta chains follows, all from one sample in a study of shared clonotypes between healthy human individuals. Method: immunoSEQ multiplex PCR; TCRdb's copy keeps in-frame clones and lacks some. Here the sample spans around 1,100,000 clones, approximately 80% being singletons. The source material was memory CD4+ T cells from PBMCs. The receptor source for this set is a young man in good health. Some clones in this sample may be carry-over from other donors' samples. CDR3s include the opening cysteine and the closing phenylalanine or tryptophan. The D gene is left open where the match is weak. Part of the rows lack a size; the others show once, few, many or a class for expanded clones.

abundance | j_gene | v_gene | d_gene | CDR3nt | CDR3aa
once | TRBJ1-2 | TRBV27 | TRBD1 | TGTGCCAGCAGTTTATCCCCCAGGGGGGTCGGCTACACCTTC | CASSLSPRGVGYTF
NA | TRBJ1-1 | TRBV5-1 | NA | TGCGCCAGCAGCCAGGACAATCCGAACACTGAAGCTTTCTTT | CASSQDNPNTEAFF
NA | TRBJ1-1 | TRBV5-4 | TRBD1 | TGTGCCAGCAGCTTGCGTGGCAGGGGGAATACTGAAGCTTTCTTT | CASSLRGRGNTEAFF
NA | TRBJ2-1 | TRBV27 | NA | TGTGCCAGCAGTTTAGAGGGGAATGAGCAGTTCTTC | CASSLEGNEQFF
few | TRBJ2-2 | TRBV9 | NA | TGTGCCACCAGACAGGCACCGAACACCGGGGAGCTGTTTTTT | CATRQAPNTGELFF
NA | TRBJ2-2 | TRBV28 | TRBD2 | TGTGCCAGCAGTTTTGATAGCGGGAGGATGGCCGGGGAGCTGTTTTTT | CASSFDSGRMAGELFF
few | TRBJ1-1 | TRBV28 | NA | TGTGCCAGCAGGGGAAGTTACAGGGCGGCCTCTTTCTTT | CASRGSYRAASFF
NA | TRBJ2-3 | TRBV6-5 | NA | TGTGCCAGCAGCCCCACTCCCGCAGATACGCAGTATTTT | CASSPTPADTQYF
NA | TRBJ2-7 | TRBV18 | TRBD1 | TGTGCCAGCTCACCCGGGACAGGATCCTACGAGCAGTACTTC | CASSPGTGSYEQYF
NA | TRBJ1-1 | TRBV19 | NA | TGTGCCAGTAGTAACCGGGAACTGGGCGAAGCTTTCTTT | CASSNRELGEAFF
NA | TRBJ2-7 | TRBV7-2 | NA | TGTGCCAGCAGCTTAGCGGGGTCCCCCCAATACGAGCAGTACTTC | CASSLAGSPQYEQYF
NA | TRBJ2-7 | TRBV5-4 | NA | TGTGCCAGCACCCACGGACCGGTCTCCTACGAGCAGTACTTC | CASTHGPVSYEQYF
NA | TRBJ2-6 | TRBV30 | NA | TGTGCCTGGAGTGTACGCTCTGGGGCCAACGTCCTGACTTTC | CAWSVRSGANVLTF
NA | TRBJ2-3 | TRBV5-1 | TRBD2 | TGCGCCAGCAGTAGTTACGGGGAGGGAACAGATACGCAGTATTTT | CASSSYGEGTDTQYF
NA | TRBJ2-3 | TRBV11-1 | NA | TGTGCCAGCAGCTTAGGGCGGGAACGAGCGGGTACGCAGTATTTT | CASSLGRERAGTQYF
NA | TRBJ2-7 | TRBV6-1 | NA | TGTGCCAGCAGTGAACCGGGCAGGGGAGGTGGGGAGCAGTACTTC | CASSEPGRGGGEQYF
NA | TRBJ1-1 | TRBV29-1 | NA | TGCAGCGTCCTCGGTATCCGTCTGAACACTGAAGCTTTCTTT | CSVLGIRLNTEAFF
NA | TRBJ2-6 | TRBV19 | NA | TGTGCCAGTAGTATGCGTAGGGGAAGGGGGGCCAACGTCCTGACTTTC | CASSMRRGRGANVLTF
NA | TRBJ2-2 | TRBV10-3 | NA | TGTGCCATCAGGGAAGGGATGAACACCGGGGAGCTGTTTTTT | CAIREGMNTGELFF
NA | TRBJ2-4 | TRBV6-1 | NA | TGTGCCAGCAGTGAATATCGTATGGGGGCAGGTACCGGTGAGGACATTCAGTACTTC | CASSEYRMGAGTGEDIQYF
NA | TRBJ1-4 | TRBV29-1 | NA | TGCAGCGTTGCCCCTTTCGGCAGGAGGGGTGAAAAACTGTTTTTT | CSVAPFGRRGEKLFF
NA | TRBJ2-2 | TRBV5-1 | NA | TGCGCCAGCAGCGCGGGACAGCGGAACACCGGGGAGCTGTTTTTT | CASSAGQRNTGELFF
NA | TRBJ2-4 | TRBV29-1 | NA | TGCAGCGTTGAAGACTCGCTCTGTAGGGGATCCAAAAACATTCAGTACTTC | CSVEDSLCRGSKNIQYF
NA | TRBJ2-7 | TRBV5-8 | NA | TGTGCCAGCAGCTTGGGCGCGATCTACGAGCAGTACTTC | CASSLGAIYEQYF
NA | TRBJ2-2 | TRBV7-9 | NA | TGTGCCAGCAGATTTGGGGACTCCAGTACCGGGGAGCTGTTTTTT | CASRFGDSSTGELFF
NA | TRBJ2-5 | TRBV4-2 | NA | TGTGCCAGCAGCCAAGACCCGGCAGGGGTGGGGACCCAGTACTTC | CASSQDPAGVGTQYF
NA | TRBJ2-2 | TRBV7-9 | NA | TGTGCCAGCAGCTTAGCCTCGGGCTATGCCGGGGAGCTGTTTTTT | CASSLASGYAGELFF
once | TRBJ2-1 | TRBV5-1 | TRBD1 | TGCGCCAGCAGCTTGGAACCGGGACAGGGTCGTGAGCAGTTCTTC | CASSLEPGQGREQFF
NA | TRBJ1-3 | TRBV29-1 | NA | TGCAGCGTTGAACGGGGAACTGGAAACACCATATATTTT | CSVERGTGNTIYF
NA | TRBJ2-7 | TRBV30 | TRBD1 | TGTGCCTGGACCCGGGACAGCTACGAGCAGTACTTC | CAWTRDSYEQYF
NA | TRBJ2-7 | TRBV4-1 | TRBD2 | TGCGCCAGCAGCCAAGGGAACTGGAGACGCGGGAGGGCCCACGAGCAGTACTTC | CASSQGNWRRGRAHEQYF
NA | TRBJ2-7 | TRBV5-5 | NA | TGTGCCAGCAGCCCGGGACCTTCCTACGAGCAGTACTTC | CASSPGPSYEQYF
NA | TRBJ1-1 | TRBV10-3 | NA | TGTGCCATCACCCCGGATTACAGGAACACTGAAGCTTTCTTT | CAITPDYRNTEAFF
NA | TRBJ1-2 | TRBV5-1 | TRBD1 | TGCGCCAGCAGCTCTACAACAGGGGGCGGCTACACCTTC | CASSSTTGGGYTF
NA | TRBJ1-3 | TRBV11-2 | NA | TGTGCCAGCAGCTCCGACCGAGGAAACACCATATATTTT | CASSSDRGNTIYF
NA | TRBJ2-3 | TRBV7-3 | TRBD2 | TGTGCCAGCAGCTTAACCGGGAGGGATACGCAGTATTTT | CASSLTGRDTQYF
once | TRBJ2-7 | TRBV28 | TRBD2 | TGTGCCAGCAGTTTGCGGGAGCCGCGGGAGCAGTACTTC | CASSLREPREQYF
NA | TRBJ2-5 | TRBV5-1 | NA | TGCGCCAGCAGCTTGGTCGTAGTGGACCCACAGACCCAGTACTTC | CASSLVVVDPQTQYF
few | TRBJ1-2 | TRBV28 | TRBD1 | TGTGCCAGCAGTTTAAATGTTTTCTGGGGACAGGGAGGGACTAACTATGGCTACACCTTC | CASSLNVFWGQGGTNYGYTF
NA | TRBJ2-2 | TRBV5-5 | NA | TGTGCCAGCATCCCGACAGGTCCTTACACCGGGGAGCTGTTTTTT | CASIPTGPYTGELFF
NA | TRBJ1-5 | TRBV28 | NA | TGTGCCAGCAGCCGTTTTGTCGCAGGGTGGGAGGGTCAGCCCCAGCATTTT | CASSRFVAGWEGQPQHF